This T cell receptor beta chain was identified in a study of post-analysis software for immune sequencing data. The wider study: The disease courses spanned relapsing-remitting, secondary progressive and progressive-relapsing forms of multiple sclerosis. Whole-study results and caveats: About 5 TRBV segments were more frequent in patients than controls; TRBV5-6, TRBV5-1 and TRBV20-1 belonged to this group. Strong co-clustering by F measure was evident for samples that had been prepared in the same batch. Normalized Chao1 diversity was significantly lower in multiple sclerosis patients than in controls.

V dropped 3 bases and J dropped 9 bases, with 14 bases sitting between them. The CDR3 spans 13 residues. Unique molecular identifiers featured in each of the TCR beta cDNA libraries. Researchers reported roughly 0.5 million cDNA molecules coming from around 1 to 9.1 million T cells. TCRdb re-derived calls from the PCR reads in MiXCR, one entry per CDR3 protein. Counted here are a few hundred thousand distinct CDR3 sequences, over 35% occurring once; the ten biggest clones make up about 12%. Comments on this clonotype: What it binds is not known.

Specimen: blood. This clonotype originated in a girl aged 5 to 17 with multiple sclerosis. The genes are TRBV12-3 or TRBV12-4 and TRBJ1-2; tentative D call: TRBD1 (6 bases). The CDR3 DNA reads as TGTGCCAGCAGTTTGGCAGGGGAGTATAGCTACACCTTC. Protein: CASSLAGEYSYTF.